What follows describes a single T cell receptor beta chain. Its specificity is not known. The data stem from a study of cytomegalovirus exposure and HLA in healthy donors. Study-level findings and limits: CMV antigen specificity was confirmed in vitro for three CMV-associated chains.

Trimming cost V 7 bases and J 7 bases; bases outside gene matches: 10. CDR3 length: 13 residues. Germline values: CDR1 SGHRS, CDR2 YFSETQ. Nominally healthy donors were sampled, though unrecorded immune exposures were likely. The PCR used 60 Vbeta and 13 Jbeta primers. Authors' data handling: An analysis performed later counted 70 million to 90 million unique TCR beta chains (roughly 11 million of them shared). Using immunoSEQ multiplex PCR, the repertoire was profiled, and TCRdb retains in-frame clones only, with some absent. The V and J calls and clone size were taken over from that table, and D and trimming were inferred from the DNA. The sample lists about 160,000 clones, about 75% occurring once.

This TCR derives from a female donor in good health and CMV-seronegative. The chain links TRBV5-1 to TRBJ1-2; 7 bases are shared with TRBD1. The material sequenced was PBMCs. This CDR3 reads CASPRPTGLGYTF. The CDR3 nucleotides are TGCGCCAGCCCCCGCCCGACAGGGCTTGGCTACACCTTC. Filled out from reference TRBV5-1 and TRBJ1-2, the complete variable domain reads KAGVTQTPRYLIKTRGQQVTLSCSPISGHRSVSWYQQTPGQGLQFLFEYFSETQRNKGNFPGRFSGRQFSNSRSEMNVSTLELGDSALYLCASPRPTGLGYTFGSGTRLTVV.